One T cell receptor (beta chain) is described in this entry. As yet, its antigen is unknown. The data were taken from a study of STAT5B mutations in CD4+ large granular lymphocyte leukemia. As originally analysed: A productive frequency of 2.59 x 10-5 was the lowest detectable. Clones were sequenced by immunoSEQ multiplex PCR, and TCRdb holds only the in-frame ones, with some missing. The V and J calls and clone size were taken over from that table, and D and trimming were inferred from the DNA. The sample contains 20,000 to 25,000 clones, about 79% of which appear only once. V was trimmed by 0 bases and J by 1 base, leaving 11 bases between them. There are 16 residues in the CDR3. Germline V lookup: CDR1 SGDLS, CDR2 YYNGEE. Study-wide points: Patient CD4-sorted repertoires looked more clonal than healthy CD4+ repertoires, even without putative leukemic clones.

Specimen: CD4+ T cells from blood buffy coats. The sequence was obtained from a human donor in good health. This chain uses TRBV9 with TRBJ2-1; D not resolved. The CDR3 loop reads CASSVEASISYNEQFF. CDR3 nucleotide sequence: TGTGCCAGCAGCGTAGAGGCTAGTATTTCCTACAATGAGCAGTTCTTC.